This T cell receptor (beta chain) was captured by sequencing in a study of cytomegalovirus exposure and HLA in healthy donors. Unmatched junction bases numbered 4, after V lost 6 bases and J lost 0 bases. The CDR3 loop spans 15 amino acids. The V gene's germline CDR1 is LNHDA and CDR2 SQIVND (reference sequence). Use of 60 Vbeta and 13 Jbeta primers characterized the PCR. Clones were read by immunoSEQ multiplex PCR, and TCRdb kept only the in-frame ones, dropping some. This table has under 200,000 clones, roughly 13% appearing once. General observations from the study: The later analysis indicated that the majority of CMV-associated TCR beta chains appeared HLA-restricted. Later work showed greater clonal expansion in HLA-associated TCR beta chains than in equally common others.

Details on this clone: Its antigen is not identified.

The chain recombines TRBV19 with TRBJ1-2; 10 bases align to TRBD1. This TCR was recovered from a man in his fifties in good health and CMV-seropositive. The sequencing input was PBMCs. The CDR3 bases are TGTGCCAGTAGCATCGGGACAGGGGCTAACTATGGCTACACCTTC. It yields the protein CASSIGTGANYGYTF.